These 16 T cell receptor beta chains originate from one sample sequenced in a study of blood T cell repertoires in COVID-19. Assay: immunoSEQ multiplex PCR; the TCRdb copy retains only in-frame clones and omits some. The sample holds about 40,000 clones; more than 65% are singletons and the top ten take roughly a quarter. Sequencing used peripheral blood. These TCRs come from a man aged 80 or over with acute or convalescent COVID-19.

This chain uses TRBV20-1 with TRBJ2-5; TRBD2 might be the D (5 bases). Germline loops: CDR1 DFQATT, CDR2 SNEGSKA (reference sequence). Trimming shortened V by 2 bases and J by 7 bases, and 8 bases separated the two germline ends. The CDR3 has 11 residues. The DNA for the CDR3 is TGCAGTGCTAGAAGCGCGGGGACCCAGTACTTC. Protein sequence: CSARSAGTQYF.

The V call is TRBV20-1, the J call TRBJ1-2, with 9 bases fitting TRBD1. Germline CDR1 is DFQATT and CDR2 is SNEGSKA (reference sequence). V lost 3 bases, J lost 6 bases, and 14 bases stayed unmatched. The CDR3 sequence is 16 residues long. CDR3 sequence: CSASQGNRGRGDGYTF. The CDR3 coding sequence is TGCAGTGCTAGTCAGGGAAACAGGGGGCGCGGGGATGGCTACACCTTC.

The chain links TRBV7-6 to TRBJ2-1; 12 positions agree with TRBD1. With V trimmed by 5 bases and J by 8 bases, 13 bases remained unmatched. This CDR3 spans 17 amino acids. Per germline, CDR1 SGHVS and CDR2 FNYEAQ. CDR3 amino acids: CASSTGPGTGGLDEQFF. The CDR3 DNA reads TGTGCCAGCAGCACCGGGCCGGGGACAGGGGGCCTGGATGAGCAGTTCTTC.

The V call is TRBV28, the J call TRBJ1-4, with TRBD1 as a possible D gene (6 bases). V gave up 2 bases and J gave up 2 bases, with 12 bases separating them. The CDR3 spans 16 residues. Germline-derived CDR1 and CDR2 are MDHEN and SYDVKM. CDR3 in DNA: TGTGCCAGCAGTTTAGTGGGGGCGTCGACTAATGAAAAACTGTTTTTT. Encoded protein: CASSLVGASTNEKLFF.

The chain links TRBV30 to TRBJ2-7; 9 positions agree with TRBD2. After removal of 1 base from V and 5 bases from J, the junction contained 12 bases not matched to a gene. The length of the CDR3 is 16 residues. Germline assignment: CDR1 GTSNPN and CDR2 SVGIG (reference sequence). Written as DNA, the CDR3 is TGTGCCTGGAGTGCGGTGCAGGCGGGAGGGCCCCACGAGCAGTACTTC. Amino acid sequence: CAWSAVQAGGPHEQYF.

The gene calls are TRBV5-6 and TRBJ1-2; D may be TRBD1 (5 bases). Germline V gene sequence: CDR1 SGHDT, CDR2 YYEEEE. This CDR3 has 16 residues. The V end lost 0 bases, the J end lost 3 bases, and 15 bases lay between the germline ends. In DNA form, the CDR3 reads TGTGCCAGCAGCTTGGAGCAGGGATTTCAGGACTATGGCTACACCTTC. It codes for CASSLEQGFQDYGYTF.

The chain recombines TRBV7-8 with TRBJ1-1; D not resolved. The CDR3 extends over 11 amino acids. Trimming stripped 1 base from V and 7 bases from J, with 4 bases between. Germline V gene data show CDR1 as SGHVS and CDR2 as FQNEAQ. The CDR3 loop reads CASSLGSEAFF. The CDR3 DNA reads TGTGCCAGCAGCTTAGGGAGTGAAGCTTTCTTT. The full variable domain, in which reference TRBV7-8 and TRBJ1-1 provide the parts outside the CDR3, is GAGVSQSPRYKVAKRGQDVALRCDPISGHVSLFWYQQALGQGPEFLTYFQNEAQLDKSGLPSDRFFAERPEGSVSTLKIQRTQQEDSAVYLCASSLGSEAFFGQGTRLTVV.

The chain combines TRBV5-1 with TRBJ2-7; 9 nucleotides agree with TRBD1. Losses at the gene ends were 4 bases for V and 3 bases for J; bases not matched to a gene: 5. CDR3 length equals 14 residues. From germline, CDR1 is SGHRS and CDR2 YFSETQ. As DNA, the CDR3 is TGCGCCAGCAGCACCGGACAGGGGAACTACGAGCAGTACTTC. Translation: CASSTGQGNYEQYF. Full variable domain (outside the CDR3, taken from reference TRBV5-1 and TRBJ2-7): KAGVTQTPRYLIKTRGQQVTLSCSPISGHRSVSWYQQTPGQGLQFLFEYFSETQRNKGNFPGRFSGRQFSNSRSEMNVSTLELGDSALYLCASSTGQGNYEQYFGPGTRLTVT.

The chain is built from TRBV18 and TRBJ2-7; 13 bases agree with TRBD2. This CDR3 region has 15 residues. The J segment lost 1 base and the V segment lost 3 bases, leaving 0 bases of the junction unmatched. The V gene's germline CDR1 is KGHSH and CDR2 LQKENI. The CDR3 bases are TGTGCCAGCTCACCGGGACTAGCGGGATCCTACGAGCAGTACTTC. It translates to CASSPGLAGSYEQYF.

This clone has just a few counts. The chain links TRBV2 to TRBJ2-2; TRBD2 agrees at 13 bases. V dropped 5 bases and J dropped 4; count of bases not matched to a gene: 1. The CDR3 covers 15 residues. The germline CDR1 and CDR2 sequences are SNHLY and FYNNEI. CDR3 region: CASSTSGGATGELFF. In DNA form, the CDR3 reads TGTGCCAGCAGTACTAGCGGGGGGGCCACCGGGGAGCTGTTTTTT.

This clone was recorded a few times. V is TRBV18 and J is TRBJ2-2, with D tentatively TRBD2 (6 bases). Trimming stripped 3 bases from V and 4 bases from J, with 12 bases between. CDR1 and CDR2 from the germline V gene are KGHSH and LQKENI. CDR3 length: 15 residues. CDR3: CASSPGRESTGELFF. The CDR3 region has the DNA TGTGCCAGCTCACCGGGCCGGGAGAGCACCGGGGAGCTGTTTTTT.

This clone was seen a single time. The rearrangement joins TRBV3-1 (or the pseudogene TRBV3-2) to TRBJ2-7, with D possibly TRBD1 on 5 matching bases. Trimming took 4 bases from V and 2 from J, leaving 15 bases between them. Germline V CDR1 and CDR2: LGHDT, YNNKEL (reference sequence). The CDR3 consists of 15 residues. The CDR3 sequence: CASSPHLDSTYEQYF. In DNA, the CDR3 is TGTGCCAGCAGCCCTCACCTTGACAGCACCTACGAGCAGTACTTC.

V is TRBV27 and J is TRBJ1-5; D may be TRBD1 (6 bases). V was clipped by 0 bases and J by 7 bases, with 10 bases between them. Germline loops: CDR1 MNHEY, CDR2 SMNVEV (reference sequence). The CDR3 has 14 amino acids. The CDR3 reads CASSLSAGVQPQHF. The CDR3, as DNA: TGTGCCAGCAGTTTATCTGCAGGGGTCCAGCCCCAGCATTTT.

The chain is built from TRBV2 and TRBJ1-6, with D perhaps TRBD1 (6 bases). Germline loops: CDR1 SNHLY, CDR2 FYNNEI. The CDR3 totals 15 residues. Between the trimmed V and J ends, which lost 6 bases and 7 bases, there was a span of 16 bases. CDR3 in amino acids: CASRATGTSNSPLHF. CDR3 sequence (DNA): TGTGCCAGCAGAGCGACCGGGACATCGAATTCACCCCTCCACTTT. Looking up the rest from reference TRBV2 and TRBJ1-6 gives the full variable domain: EPEVTQTPSHQVTQMGQEVILRCVPISNHLYFYWYRQILGQKVEFLVSFYNNEISEKSEIFDDQFSVERPDGSNFTLKIRSTKLEDSAMYFCASRATGTSNSPLHFGNGTRLTVT.

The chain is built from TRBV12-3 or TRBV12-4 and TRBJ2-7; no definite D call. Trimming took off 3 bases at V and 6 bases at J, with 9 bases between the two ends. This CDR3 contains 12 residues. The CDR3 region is CASSLADSEQYF. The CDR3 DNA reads TGTGCCAGCAGTTTGGCCGACTCCGAGCAGTACTTC.

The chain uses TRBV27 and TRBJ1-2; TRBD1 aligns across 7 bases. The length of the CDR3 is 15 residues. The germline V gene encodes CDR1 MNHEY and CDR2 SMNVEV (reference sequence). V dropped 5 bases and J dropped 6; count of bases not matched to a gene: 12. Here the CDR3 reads CASSPMTGRRDGYTF. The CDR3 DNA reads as TGTGCCAGCAGTCCCATGACAGGGCGGAGGGATGGCTACACCTTC.